This TCR beta chain was sequenced during a study of response to subunit inactivated influenza vaccine. Remarks on this clonotype: Its antigen remains unknown.

Study-level points and caveats: The study's authors posited that every seasonal influenza vaccination enlists few new T cells.

TCRdb independently ran MiXCR on the RT-PCR reads; one entry per CDR3 protein. The sample includes 700,000 to 800,000 distinct CDR3 sequences, approximately 18% of them seen just once. CDR1 is LGHNA and CDR2 is YNFKEQ in the germline V gene. The junction had 7 bases not matched to a gene; V was cut back by 4 bases and J by 0 bases. CDR3 length: 18 residues. The sequence was obtained from a man between 45 and 60 years old who received an inactivated influenza vaccine. The rearrangement uses TRBV4-2 and TRBJ2-5, with 14 bases lining up with TRBD2. The material sequenced was PBMCs from blood, taken less than 6 days after vaccination. CDR3 amino acids: CASSLGWTSGRYQETQYF. The CDR3 nucleotides read TGTGCCAGCAGCCTGGGATGGACTAGCGGGAGGTACCAAGAGACCCAGTACTTC.